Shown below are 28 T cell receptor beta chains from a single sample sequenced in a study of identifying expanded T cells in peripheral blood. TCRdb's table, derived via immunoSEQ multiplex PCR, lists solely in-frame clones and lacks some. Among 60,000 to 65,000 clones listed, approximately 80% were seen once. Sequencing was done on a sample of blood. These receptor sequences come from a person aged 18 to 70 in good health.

CDR3: CASSQGGRESGELFF. CDR3 in DNA: TGTGCCAGTAGTCAAGGCGGGAGGGAGTCCGGGGAGCTGTTTTTT. V gene TRBV19 combines with J gene TRBJ2-2; TRBD2 aligns across 9 bases. The V segment lost 5 bases and the J segment 6 bases; nucleotides outside the gene matches: 7. The CDR3 loop spans 15 amino acids. Germline V CDR1 and CDR2: LNHDA, SQIVND (reference sequence). The whole variable domain, filled in from reference TRBV19 and TRBJ2-2, reads DGGITQSPKYLFRKEGQNVTLSCEQNLNHDAMYWYRQDPGQGLRLIYYSQIVNDFQKGDIAEGYSVSREKKESFPLTVTSAQKNPTAFYLCASSQGGRESGELFFGEGSRLTVL.

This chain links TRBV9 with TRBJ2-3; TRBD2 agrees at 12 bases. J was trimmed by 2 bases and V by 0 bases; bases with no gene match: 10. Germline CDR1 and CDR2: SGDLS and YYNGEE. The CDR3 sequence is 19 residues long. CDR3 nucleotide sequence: TGTGCCAGCAGCGTAGACCTAGCGGGGGGGCCGGAGTACACAGATACGCAGTATTTT. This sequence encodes CASSVDLAGGPEYTDTQYF.

CDR3 in DNA: TGCGCCAGCAGCCGGATCTTAGGAGACACAGATACGCAGTATTTT. Encoded protein: CASSRILGDTDTQYF. This sequence joins TRBV4-1 and TRBJ2-3; D gene ambiguous. There are 15 residues in the CDR3. CDR1 is MGHRA, CDR2 YSYEKL, per germline. Trimming took off 4 bases at V and 2 bases at J, with 13 bases between the two ends.

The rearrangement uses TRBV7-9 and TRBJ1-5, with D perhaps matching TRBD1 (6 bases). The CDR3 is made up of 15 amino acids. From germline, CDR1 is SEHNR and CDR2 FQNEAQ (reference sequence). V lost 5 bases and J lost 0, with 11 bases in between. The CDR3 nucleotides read TGTGCCAGCAGCCCGACAGGAAGTAGCAATCAGCCCCAGCATTTT. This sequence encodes CASSPTGSSNQPQHF.

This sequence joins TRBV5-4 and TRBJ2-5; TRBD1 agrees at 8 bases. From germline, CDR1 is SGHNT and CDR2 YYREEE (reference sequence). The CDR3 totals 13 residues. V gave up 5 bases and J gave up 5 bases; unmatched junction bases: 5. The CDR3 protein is CASRSTGEETQYF. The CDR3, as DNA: TGTGCCAGCAGGTCGACAGGGGAGGAGACCCAGTACTTC.

CDR3: CAGQAELQETQYF. The CDR3 nucleotides read TGTGCGGGGCAGGCTGAACTTCAAGAGACCCAGTACTTC. The V gene is TRBV6-1, the J gene TRBJ2-5, with D tentatively TRBD1 (5 bases). Germline CDR1 MNHNS, CDR2 SASEGT. The CDR3 is 13 amino acids.

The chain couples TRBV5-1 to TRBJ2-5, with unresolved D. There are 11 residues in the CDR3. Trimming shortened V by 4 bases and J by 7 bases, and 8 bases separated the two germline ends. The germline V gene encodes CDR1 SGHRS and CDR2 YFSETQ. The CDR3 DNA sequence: TGCGCCAGCAGCGATCTAGGGACCCAGTACTTC. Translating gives CASSDLGTQYF.

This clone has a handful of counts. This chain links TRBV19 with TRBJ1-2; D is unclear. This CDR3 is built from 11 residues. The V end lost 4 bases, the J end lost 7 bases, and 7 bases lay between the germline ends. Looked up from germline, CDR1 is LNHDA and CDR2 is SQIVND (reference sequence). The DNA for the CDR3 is TGTGCCAGTAGTACCGCGGGTGGCTACACCTTC. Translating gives CASSTAGGYTF.

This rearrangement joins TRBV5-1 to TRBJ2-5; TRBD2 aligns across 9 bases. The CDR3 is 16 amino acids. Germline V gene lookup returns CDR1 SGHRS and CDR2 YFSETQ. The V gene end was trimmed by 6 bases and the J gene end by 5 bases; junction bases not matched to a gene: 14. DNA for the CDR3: TGCGCCAGCACCTCCGGGGGACTAGCCAAAGTGGAGACCCAGTACTTC. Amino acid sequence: CASTSGGLAKVETQYF.

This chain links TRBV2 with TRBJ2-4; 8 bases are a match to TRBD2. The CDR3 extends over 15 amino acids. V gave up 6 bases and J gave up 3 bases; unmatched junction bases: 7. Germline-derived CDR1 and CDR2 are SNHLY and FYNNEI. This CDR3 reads CASRARGLDKNIQYF. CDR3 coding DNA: TGTGCCAGCAGGGCACGGGGACTAGACAAAAACATTCAGTACTTC.

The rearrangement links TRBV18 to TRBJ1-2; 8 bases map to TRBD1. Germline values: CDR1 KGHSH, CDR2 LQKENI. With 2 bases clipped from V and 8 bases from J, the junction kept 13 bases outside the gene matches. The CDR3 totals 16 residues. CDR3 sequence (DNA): TGTGCCAGCTCACCATTACCTACCCAGGGGGCGCAAGGCTACACCTTC. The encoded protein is CASSPLPTQGAQGYTF.

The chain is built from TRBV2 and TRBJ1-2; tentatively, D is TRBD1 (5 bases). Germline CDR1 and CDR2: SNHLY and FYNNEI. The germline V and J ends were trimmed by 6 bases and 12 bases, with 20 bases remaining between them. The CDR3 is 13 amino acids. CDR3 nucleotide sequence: TGTGCCAGCAGCCTGGGACTGCTAGAATTCGACACCTTC. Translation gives CASSLGLLEFDTF.

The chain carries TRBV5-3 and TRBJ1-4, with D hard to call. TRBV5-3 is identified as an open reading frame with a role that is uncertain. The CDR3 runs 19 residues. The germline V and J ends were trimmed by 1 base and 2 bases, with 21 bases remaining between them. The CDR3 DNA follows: TGTGCCAGAAGCTTGTTGGGTTGGATTTCACTTGCGACTAATGAAAAACTGTTTTTT. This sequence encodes CARSLLGWISLATNEKLFF.

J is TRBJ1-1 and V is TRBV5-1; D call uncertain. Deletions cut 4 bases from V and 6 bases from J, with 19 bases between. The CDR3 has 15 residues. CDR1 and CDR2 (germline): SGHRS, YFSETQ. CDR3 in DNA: TGCGCCAGCAGCAATCCCATCGGGTCGCGGGCTGAAGCTTTCTTT. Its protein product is CASSNPIGSRAEAFF.

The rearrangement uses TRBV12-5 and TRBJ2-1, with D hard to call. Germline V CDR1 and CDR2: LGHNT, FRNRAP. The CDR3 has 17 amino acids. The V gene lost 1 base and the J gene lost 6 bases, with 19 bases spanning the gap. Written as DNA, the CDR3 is TGTGCTAGTGGTTTGGACCACTACCCAGGTCGGACCAATGAGCAGTTCTTC. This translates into CASGLDHYPGRTNEQFF.

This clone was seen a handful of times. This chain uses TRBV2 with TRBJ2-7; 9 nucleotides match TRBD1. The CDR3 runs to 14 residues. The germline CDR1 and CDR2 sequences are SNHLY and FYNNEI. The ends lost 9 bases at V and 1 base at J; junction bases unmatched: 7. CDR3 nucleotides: TGTGCCAGTACCGGGACAGGGACGTCCTACGAGCAGTACTTC. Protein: CASTGTGTSYEQYF.

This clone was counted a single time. CDR3 in amino acids: CASSLALTGGEQFF. The CDR3, as DNA: TGTGCCAGCAGCTTAGCGTTAACGGGGGGTGAGCAGTTCTTC. The V and J genes are TRBV7-2 and TRBJ2-1, with 7 bases lining up with TRBD2. CDR1 and CDR2 (germline): SGHTA, FQGNSA. The CDR3 sequence is 14 residues long. Unmatched junction bases numbered 5, after V lost 0 bases and J lost 9 bases.

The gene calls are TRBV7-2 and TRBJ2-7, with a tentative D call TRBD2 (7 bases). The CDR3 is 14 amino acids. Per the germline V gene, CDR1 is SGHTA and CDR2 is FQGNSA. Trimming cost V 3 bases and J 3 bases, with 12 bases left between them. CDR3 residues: CASSFGGGGYEQYF. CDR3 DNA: TGTGCCAGCAGCTTTGGGGGGGGCGGCTACGAGCAGTACTTC.

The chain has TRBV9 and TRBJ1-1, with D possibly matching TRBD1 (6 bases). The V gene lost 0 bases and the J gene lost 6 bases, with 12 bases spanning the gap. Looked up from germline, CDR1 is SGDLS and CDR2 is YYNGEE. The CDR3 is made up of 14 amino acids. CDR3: CASSVVLGGSEAFF. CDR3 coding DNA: TGTGCCAGCAGCGTAGTACTGGGGGGCTCTGAAGCTTTCTTT.

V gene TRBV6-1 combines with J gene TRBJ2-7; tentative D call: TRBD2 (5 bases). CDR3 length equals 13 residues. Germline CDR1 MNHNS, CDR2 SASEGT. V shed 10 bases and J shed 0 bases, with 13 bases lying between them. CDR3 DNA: TGTGCCACGGACTCCTTGAGCTCCTACGAGCAGTACTTC. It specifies CATDSLSSYEQYF.

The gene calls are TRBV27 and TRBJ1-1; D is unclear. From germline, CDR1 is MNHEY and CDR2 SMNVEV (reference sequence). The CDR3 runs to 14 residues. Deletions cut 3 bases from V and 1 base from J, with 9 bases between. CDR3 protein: CASSFYGENTEAFF. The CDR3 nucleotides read TGTGCCAGCAGTTTTTACGGAGAGAACACTGAAGCTTTCTTT.

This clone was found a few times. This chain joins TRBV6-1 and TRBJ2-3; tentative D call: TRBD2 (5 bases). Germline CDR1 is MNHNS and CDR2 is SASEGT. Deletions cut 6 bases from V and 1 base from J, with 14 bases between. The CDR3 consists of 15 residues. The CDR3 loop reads CASSDMVEGTDTQYF. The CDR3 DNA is TGTGCCAGCAGCGACATGGTGGAGGGCACAGATACGCAGTATTTT.

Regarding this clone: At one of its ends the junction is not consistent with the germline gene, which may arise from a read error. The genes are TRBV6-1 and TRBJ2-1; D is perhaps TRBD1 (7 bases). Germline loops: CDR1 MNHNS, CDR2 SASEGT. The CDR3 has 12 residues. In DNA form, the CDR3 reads TGCGCCGCGGAGGGGGCAATCAATGAGCAGTTCTTC. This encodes CAAEGAINEQFF.

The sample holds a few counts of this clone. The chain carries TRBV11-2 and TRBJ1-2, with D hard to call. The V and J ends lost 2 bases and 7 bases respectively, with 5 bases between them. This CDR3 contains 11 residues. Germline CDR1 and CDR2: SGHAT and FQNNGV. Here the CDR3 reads CASSLNAGYTF. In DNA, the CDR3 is TGTGCCAGCAGCTTAAATGCTGGCTACACCTTC.

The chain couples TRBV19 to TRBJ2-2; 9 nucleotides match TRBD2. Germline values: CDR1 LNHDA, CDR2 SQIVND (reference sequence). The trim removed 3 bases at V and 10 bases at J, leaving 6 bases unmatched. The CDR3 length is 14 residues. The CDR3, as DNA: TGTGCCAGTAGTATCCGGCGGGGGGGCATGGAGCTGTTTTTT. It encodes CASSIRRGGMELFF.

The CDR3 nucleotides read TGTGCCAGCAGCTCTGGGACTAATTCTCACAATGAGCAGTTCTTC. Protein sequence: CASSSGTNSHNEQFF. The V and J genes are TRBV11-3 and TRBJ2-1; 7 bases match TRBD2. The V gene's germline CDR1 is SGHNT and CDR2 YENEEA. Unmatched junction bases numbered 8, after V lost 4 bases and J lost 5 bases. This CDR3 region has 15 residues.

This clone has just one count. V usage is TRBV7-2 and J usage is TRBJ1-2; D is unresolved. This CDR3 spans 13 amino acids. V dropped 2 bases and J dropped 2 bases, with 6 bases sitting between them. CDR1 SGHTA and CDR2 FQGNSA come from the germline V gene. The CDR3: CASSLQLNYGYTF. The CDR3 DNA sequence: TGTGCCAGCAGCTTACAGCTAAACTATGGCTACACCTTC.

The chain's CDR3 is CASSPETAGKLFF. The CDR3 DNA is TGCGCCAGCAGCCCCGAAACCGCCGGCAAACTGTTTTTT. This rearrangement joins TRBV5-1 to TRBJ1-4; D remains unclear. This CDR3 contains 13 residues. V lost 4 bases, J lost 11 bases, and 15 bases lay in between. Germline loops: CDR1 SGHRS, CDR2 YFSETQ. The variable domain in full, with the rest retrieved from reference TRBV5-1 and TRBJ1-4, is KAGVTQTPRYLIKTRGQQVTLSCSPISGHRSVSWYQQTPGQGLQFLFEYFSETQRNKGNFPGRFSGRQFSNSRSEMNVSTLELGDSALYLCASSPETAGKLFFGSGTQLSVL.